The entry below describes one T cell receptor beta chain. Its specificity is unknown. The repertoire was sequenced with immunoSEQ multiplex PCR; TCRdb's copy has only in-frame clones and lacks some. Of around 69,000 clones listed, 88% are singletons. This sample was included in a study of T cell responses to AZD1222 COVID-19 vaccine. General study points: Spike-specific TCR depth and breadth grew after two AZD1222 doses. Unmutated variant regions are reportedly the target of nearly half of TCRs that are spike-specific. Scientists sampled the repertoires only once the peak T cell response had passed.

The CDR3 sequence is 13 residues long. Trimming took 5 bases from V and 4 from J; bases not matched to a gene: 7. Germline assignment: CDR1 GTSNPN and CDR2 SVGIG (reference sequence). The TCR originated in an adult in good health. The V call is TRBV30, the J call TRBJ1-2; the match to TRBD1 covers 7 bases. The material was peripheral blood, obtained on day 0 of AZD1222 vaccination. The CDR3 loop reads CAWRDSVFYGYTF. The CDR3 region has the DNA TGTGCCTGGCGGGACAGCGTGTTCTATGGCTACACCTTC.